This T cell receptor (beta chain) was identified during a study of CD8+ T cells in alopecia areata. The germline CDR1 and CDR2 sequences are MNHEY and SVGAGI. This CDR3 has 14 residues. The V end lost 4 bases, the J end lost 2 bases, and 9 bases lay between the germline ends. Sequencing templates came from extracted RNA that was reverse transcribed into cDNA. Sequencing was performed with immunoSEQ multiplex PCR; in TCRdb, only in-frame clones are kept and a portion is missing. The sample has a few hundred thousand clones, approximately 72% seen once. Treatment given: oral pan-JAK inhibitor, 5-10 mg twice daily.

Specimen: CD4+ T cells sorted from blood, collected between weeks 43 and 45, from a patient treated with tofacitinib. The sequence was collected from a human donor with alopecia areata. V gene TRBV6-5 combines with J gene TRBJ1-5, with D perhaps matching TRBD1 (5 bases). The CDR3 region is CASSSGQGNQPQHF. Here the CDR3 DNA reads TGTGCCAGCAGTTCGGGGCAGGGCAATCAGCCCCAGCATTTT.